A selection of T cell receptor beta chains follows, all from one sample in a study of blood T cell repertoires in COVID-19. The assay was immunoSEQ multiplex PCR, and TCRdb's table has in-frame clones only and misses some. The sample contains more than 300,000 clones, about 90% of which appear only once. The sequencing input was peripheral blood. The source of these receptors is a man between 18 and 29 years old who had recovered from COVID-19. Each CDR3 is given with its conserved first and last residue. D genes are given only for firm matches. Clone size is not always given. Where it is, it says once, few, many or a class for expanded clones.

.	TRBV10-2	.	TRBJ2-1	CASSETGYNEQFF	TGCGCCAGCAGTGAGACAGGCTACAATGAGCAGTTCTTC
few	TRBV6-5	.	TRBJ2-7	CASRLLLRSSYEQYF	TGTGCCAGCCGTCTCCTTCTTAGGAGCTCCTACGAGCAGTACTTC
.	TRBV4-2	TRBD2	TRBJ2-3	CASSQVPRGAGGNLDTQYF	TGTGCCAGCAGCCAAGTACCCCGAGGAGCGGGGGGGAACTTAGATACGCAGTATTTT
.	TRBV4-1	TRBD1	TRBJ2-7	CASSQGQGSGEQYF	TGCGCCAGCAGCCAGGGACAGGGAAGCGGCGAGCAGTACTTC
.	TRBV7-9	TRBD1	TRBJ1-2	CASSLTGQIYGYTF	TGTGCCAGCAGCCTCACGGGACAGATCTATGGCTACACCTTC
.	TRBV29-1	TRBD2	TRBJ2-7	CSVAPGLAGEQYF	TGCAGCGTGGCTCCGGGACTAGCAGGCGAGCAGTACTTC
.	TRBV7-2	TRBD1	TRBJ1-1	CASSSGQGGEAFF	TGTGCCAGCAGCTCAGGACAGGGGGGTGAAGCTTTCTTT
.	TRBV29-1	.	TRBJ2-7	CSVEDTYEQYF	TGCAGCGTTGAAGACACATACGAGCAGTACTTC
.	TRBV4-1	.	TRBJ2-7	CASSQGGWYEQYF	TGCGCCAGCAGCCAAGGAGGTTGGTACGAGCAGTACTTC
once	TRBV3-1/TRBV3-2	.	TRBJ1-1	CASSQDRNTGSEAFF	TGTGCCAGCAGCCAAGATCGGAACACCGGGAGTGAAGCTTTCTTT
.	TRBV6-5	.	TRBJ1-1	CASTRGMNTEAFF	TGTGCCAGCACCCGAGGAATGAACACTGAAGCTTTCTTT
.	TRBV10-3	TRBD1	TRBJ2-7	CAISGTGDYEQYF	TGTGCCATCAGTGGGACAGGGGACTACGAGCAGTACTTC
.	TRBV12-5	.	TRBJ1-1	CASGLNGAFF	TGTGCTAGTGGTTTGAACGGGGCTTTCTTT
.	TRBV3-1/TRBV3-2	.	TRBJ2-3	CASSQAASRATQYF	TGTGCCAGCAGCCAAGCGGCTAGCCGGGCCACGCAGTATTTT
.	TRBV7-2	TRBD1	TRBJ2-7	CASSLAPGQGSYEQYF	TGTGCCAGCAGCTTAGCACCGGGACAGGGTAGCTACGAGCAGTACTTC
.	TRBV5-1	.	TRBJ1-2	CASGRDIHYGYTF	TGCGCCAGCGGGAGAGACATCCACTATGGCTACACCTTC
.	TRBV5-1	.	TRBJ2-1	CASSLIWDSSYNEQFF	TGCGCCAGCAGCTTGATTTGGGACTCATCCTACAATGAGCAGTTCTTC
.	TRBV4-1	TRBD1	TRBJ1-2	CASSQPGQVRDGYTF	TGCGCCAGCAGCCAGCCGGGACAGGTGAGGGATGGCTACACCTTC
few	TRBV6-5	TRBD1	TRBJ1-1	CASSSLRGRMNTEAFF	TGTGCCAGCAGTTCCCTCAGGGGGCGGATGAACACTGAAGCTTTCTTT
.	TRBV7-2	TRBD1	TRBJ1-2	CASSSWDSGNYGYTF	TGTGCCAGCAGCTCCTGGGACAGTGGCAACTATGGCTACACCTTC
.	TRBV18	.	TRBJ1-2	CASSGPQGSFGYTF	TGTGCCAGCTCAGGCCCACAGGGCTCCTTTGGCTACACCTTC
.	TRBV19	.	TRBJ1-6	CASMSGRAEDSPLHF	TGTGCCAGCATGAGTGGGAGGGCAGAAGATTCACCCCTCCACTTT
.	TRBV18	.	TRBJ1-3	CASSPQDGTGNTIYF	TGTGCCAGCTCACCCCAGGACGGGACTGGAAACACCATATATTTT
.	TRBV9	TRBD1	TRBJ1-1	CASSPTGVSTEAFF	TGTGCCAGCAGCCCGACAGGGGTTAGCACTGAAGCTTTCTTT
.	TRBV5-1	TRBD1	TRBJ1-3	CASSPGTAGNTIYF	TGCGCCAGCAGCCCCGGGACAGCTGGAAACACCATATATTTT
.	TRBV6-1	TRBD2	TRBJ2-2	CASSDWGGTGELFF	TGTGCCAGCAGTGATTGGGGGGGCACCGGGGAGCTGTTTTTT
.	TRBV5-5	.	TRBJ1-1	CASSPWTANTEAFF	TGTGCCAGCAGCCCATGGACAGCGAACACTGAAGCTTTCTTT
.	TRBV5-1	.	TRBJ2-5	CASSLEGQETQYF	TGCGCCAGCAGCTTGGAGGGGCAAGAGACCCAGTACTTC
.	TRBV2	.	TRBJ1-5	CASSEQGNQPQHF	TGTGCCAGCAGTGAACAGGGCAATCAGCCCCAGCATTTT
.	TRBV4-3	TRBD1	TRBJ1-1	CASSQEDRGGTEAFF	TGCGCCAGCAGCCAAGAGGACAGGGGCGGCACTGAAGCTTTCTTT
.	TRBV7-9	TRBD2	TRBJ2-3	CASSLSGSSDTQYF	TGTGCCAGCAGCCTTAGCGGGAGTTCAGATACGCAGTATTTT
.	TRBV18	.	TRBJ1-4	CASSPGGHPNEKLFF	TGTGCCAGCTCACCAGGGGGACATCCTAATGAAAAACTGTTTTTT
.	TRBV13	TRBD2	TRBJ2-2	CASSLELAGSNTGELFF	TGTGCCAGCAGCTTAGAGCTAGCGGGTTCGAACACCGGGGAGCTGTTTTTT
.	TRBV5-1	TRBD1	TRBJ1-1	CASTWTGGGTEAFF	TGCGCCAGCACCTGGACAGGGGGAGGCACTGAAGCTTTCTTT
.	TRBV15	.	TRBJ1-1	CATSRVPGVNTEAFF	TGTGCCACCAGCAGAGTCCCGGGGGTGAACACTGAAGCTTTCTTT
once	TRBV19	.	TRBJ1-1	CASSMSQGYEAFF	TGTGCCAGTAGTATGAGCCAGGGGTATGAAGCTTTCTTT
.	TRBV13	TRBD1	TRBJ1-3	CASSLGDRGPLSGNTIYF	TGTGCCAGCAGCTTGGGGGACAGGGGGCCCCTCTCTGGAAACACCATATATTTT
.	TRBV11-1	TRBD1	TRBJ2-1	CASSTADRGYNNEQFF	TGTGCCAGCAGCACCGCGGACAGGGGGTATAACAATGAGCAGTTCTTC
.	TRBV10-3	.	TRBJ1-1	CAIGPSLTGTADEAFF	TGTGCCATCGGGCCCAGTCTTACCGGAACAGCAGATGAAGCTTTCTTT
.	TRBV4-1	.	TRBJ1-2	CASSQGGNYGYTF	TGCGCCAGCAGCCAAGGGGGCAACTATGGCTACACCTTC
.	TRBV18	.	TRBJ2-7	CASSPRVGQGPYEQYF	TGTGCCAGCTCACCACGAGTGGGGCAGGGGCCCTACGAGCAGTACTTC
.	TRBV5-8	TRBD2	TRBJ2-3	CASTGTSGRFDTQYF	TGTGCCAGCACGGGGACTAGCGGGAGATTTGATACGCAGTATTTT
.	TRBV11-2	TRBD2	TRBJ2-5	CASSSLKWGGRAEETQYF	TGTGCCAGCAGCTCCCTAAAATGGGGCGGGAGGGCCGAAGAGACCCAGTACTTC
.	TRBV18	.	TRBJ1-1	CASSPQGANTEAFF	TGTGCCAGCTCACCACAGGGAGCGAACACTGAAGCTTTCTTT
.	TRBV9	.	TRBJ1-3	CASSVGGVPGNTIYF	TGTGCCAGCAGCGTAGGGGGGGTACCAGGAAACACCATATATTTT
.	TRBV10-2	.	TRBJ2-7	CASRREGEGYEQYF	TGCGCCAGCAGGAGGGAGGGGGAGGGATACGAGCAGTACTTC
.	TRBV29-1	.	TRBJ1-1	CSVEGTGMNTEAFF	TGCAGCGTTGAAGGAACAGGGATGAACACTGAAGCTTTCTTT
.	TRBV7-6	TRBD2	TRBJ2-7	CASSFGTSGNYYEQYF	TGTGCCAGCAGCTTTGGGACTAGCGGGAATTACTACGAGCAGTACTTC
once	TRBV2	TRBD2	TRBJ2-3	CASIVTSGSGSVGTDTQYF	TGTGCCAGCATAGTGACTAGCGGGAGTGGGTCGGTGGGCACAGATACGCAGTATTTT
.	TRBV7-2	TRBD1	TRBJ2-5	CASSATGGSETQYF	TGTGCCAGCAGCGCTACAGGGGGCAGTGAGACCCAGTACTTC
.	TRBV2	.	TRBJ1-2	CASSGASSNYGYTF	TGTGCCAGCAGTGGTGCGAGCTCTAACTATGGCTACACCTTC